This entry lists 16 T cell receptor beta chains sequenced from one sample in a study of post-analysis software for immune sequencing data. No antigens are known for them. Carried by the TCR beta cDNA libraries were unique molecular identifiers. TCRdb re-derived calls from the PCR reads in MiXCR, one entry per CDR3 protein. The repertoire holds 450,000 to 700,000 distinct CDR3 sequences, 40% to 50% seen once, with approximately 1.7% in the top ten. Findings of the study overall: A few TRBV segments (TRBV5-6, TRBV5-1 and TRBV20-1 among them) occurred more frequently in patients than in controls.

The sequenced material came from blood. The receptors originated from a girl aged 10 to 17 with multiple sclerosis.

The V call is TRBV7-9, the J call TRBJ1-2; 7 nucleotides match TRBD1. The ends lost 1 base at V and 7 bases at J; junction bases unmatched: 9. CDR1 is SEHNR and CDR2 is FQNEAQ in the germline V gene (reference sequence). The CDR3 length is 15 residues. CDR3 region: CASSLDGTARGGYTF. The CDR3 bases are TGTGCCAGCAGCTTAGACGGGACAGCCCGTGGTGGCTACACCTTC.

This chain joins TRBV20-1 and TRBJ2-1; no reliable D call. The CDR3 covers 16 residues. Trimming removed 0 bases at V and 2 bases at J, with 14 bases between. Germline lookup yields CDR1 DFQATT and CDR2 SNEGSKA (reference sequence). CDR3 nucleotide sequence: TGCAGTGCTAGAGATCGGGCCTTTCTAACCTACAATGAGCAGTTCTTC. It is translated as CSARDRAFLTYNEQFF.

This clonotype turned up a few times. CDR3 sequence: CATSRGGDPADTQYF. CDR3 nucleotide sequence: TGTGCCACCAGCAGAGGAGGGGATCCTGCAGATACGCAGTATTTT. The chain links TRBV15 to TRBJ2-3; either TRBD1 or TRBD2 may fit D (5 bases each). The V end lost 1 base, the J end lost 4 bases, and 12 bases lay between the germline ends. Germline CDR1 is LNHNV and CDR2 is YYDKDF (reference sequence). This CDR3 region has 15 residues.

The chain couples TRBV7-2 to TRBJ2-1; D is possibly TRBD1 (6 bases). The CDR3 runs to 14 residues. The germline V gene has CDR1 SGHTA and CDR2 FQGNSA. Trimming removed 5 bases from V and 5 bases from J, with 13 bases in between. CDR3 sequence: CASSQDSYNNEQFF. The CDR3 region has the DNA TGTGCCAGCAGCCAGGACAGTTACAACAATGAGCAGTTCTTC.

The table lists this clonotype with a few counts. The chain uses TRBV12-3 or TRBV12-4 and TRBJ1-6; no reliable D call. Trimming removed 6 bases at V and 7 bases at J, with 13 bases between. This CDR3 comprises 14 residues. The CDR3 loop is CASSADTRNSPLHF. CDR3 in DNA: TGTGCCAGCAGCGCCGACACTCGGAATTCACCCCTCCACTTT.

The sample holds a few counts of this clonotype. The junction shows a germline mismatch at one end, possibly a read error. This chain joins TRBV5-1 and TRBJ1-2; TRBD1 aligns across 7 bases. This CDR3 comprises 13 residues. Germline-derived CDR1 and CDR2 are SGHRS and YFSETQ. The chain's CDR3 is CASSLETGNGYTF. The DNA of the CDR3 is TGTGCCAGCAGCTTAGAGACAGGGAATGGCTACACCTTC.

This clonotype occurred many times. J is TRBJ2-7 and V is TRBV10-3, with a tentative D call TRBD2 (5 bases). V was pared by 7 bases and J by 0 bases, with 16 bases between. This CDR3 region has 15 residues. Germline CDR1 and CDR2: ENHRY and SYGVKD. The CDR3 loop is CAITPGPRVSYEQYF. For the CDR3, the DNA is TGTGCCATCACCCCGGGTCCGAGGGTCTCCTACGAGCAGTACTTC.

The V call is TRBV10-3, the J call TRBJ1-4; D gene unclear. This CDR3 contains 15 residues. Germline-derived CDR1 and CDR2 are ENHRY and SYGVKD. V dropped 4 bases and J dropped 1 base, with 10 bases sitting between them. This CDR3 is CAISAGSRTNEKLFF. The CDR3 nucleotides are TGTGCCATCAGTGCTGGTAGCAGAACTAATGAAAAACTGTTTTTT.

The chain links TRBV4-1 to TRBJ2-7; 8 bases fit TRBD1. This CDR3 contains 16 residues. The V gene's germline CDR1 is MGHRA and CDR2 YSYEKL. V dropped 3 bases and J dropped 3; count of bases not matched to a gene: 10. CDR3 region: CASSQTRAGGRYEQYF. The CDR3 bases are TGCGCCAGCAGCCAGACTCGGGCAGGGGGCCGCTACGAGCAGTACTTC.

Notes on this clonotype: One junction end does not reproduce the germline sequence, and a read error may be involved. The chain combines TRBV20-1 with TRBJ2-3; no definite D call. There are 11 residues in the CDR3. CDR1 DFQATT and CDR2 SNEGSKA come from the germline V gene (reference sequence). This CDR3 is CRARESGTQYF. The CDR3 DNA is TGCAGGGCTAGAGAGAGTGGTACGCAGTATTTT.

CDR3 DNA: TGTGCCAGCAGTGAAGCCTGGTATAGCAATCAGCCCCAGCATTTT. Translation: CASSEAWYSNQPQHF. The rearrangement joins TRBV2 to TRBJ1-5, with no clear D. CDR1 SNHLY and CDR2 FYNNEI come from the germline V gene. Trimming shortened V by 0 bases and J by 0 bases, and 6 bases separated the two germline ends. The CDR3 has 15 residues.

This rearrangement joins TRBV4-1 to TRBJ2-7; 7 bases line up with TRBD1. Germline loops: CDR1 MGHRA, CDR2 YSYEKL. The CDR3 spans 15 residues. J lost 2 bases, V lost 4 bases, and 8 bases had no gene match. Written as DNA, the CDR3 is TGCGCCAGCAGCCTTGACAGGGTATTTACCTACGAGCAGTACTTC. Its protein is CASSLDRVFTYEQYF.

This chain links TRBV6-5 with TRBJ2-3, with 10 bases matching TRBD2. The CDR3 covers 16 residues. CDR1 MNHEY and CDR2 SVGAGI come from the germline V gene. The trim removed 0 bases at V and 0 bases at J, leaving 0 bases unmatched. CDR3 region: CASSYSLAGSTDTQYF. CDR3 nucleotides: TGTGCCAGCAGTTACTCACTAGCGGGAAGCACAGATACGCAGTATTTT.

The chain is built from TRBV12-3 or TRBV12-4 and TRBJ2-6; D uncertain. This CDR3 region has 14 residues. The V and J ends lost 6 bases and 2 bases respectively, with 8 bases between them. CDR3 loop: CASRGLAGANVLTF. The CDR3 coding sequence is TGTGCCAGCAGGGGGTTAGCTGGGGCCAACGTCCTGACTTTC.

The rearrangement uses TRBV2 and TRBJ1-2, with 7 bases lining up with TRBD1. The trim removed 3 bases at V and 4 bases at J, leaving 5 bases unmatched. The V gene's germline CDR1 is SNHLY and CDR2 FYNNEI. This CDR3 comprises 14 residues. CDR3 loop: CASSEGRGAYGYTF. As DNA, the CDR3 is TGTGCCAGCAGTGAGGGCAGGGGGGCCTATGGCTACACCTTC.

For the CDR3, the DNA is TGTGCCAGCAGCCCCTACAGGGGCGGACAAGAGACCCAGTACTTC. Amino acid sequence: CASSPYRGGQETQYF. This chain links TRBV3-1 with TRBJ2-5, with 7 bases matching TRBD1. The V and J ends lost 4 bases and 2 bases, in that order; junction bases with no gene match: 7. CDR1 LGHDT and CDR2 YNNKEL come from the germline V gene (reference sequence). This CDR3 has 15 residues.